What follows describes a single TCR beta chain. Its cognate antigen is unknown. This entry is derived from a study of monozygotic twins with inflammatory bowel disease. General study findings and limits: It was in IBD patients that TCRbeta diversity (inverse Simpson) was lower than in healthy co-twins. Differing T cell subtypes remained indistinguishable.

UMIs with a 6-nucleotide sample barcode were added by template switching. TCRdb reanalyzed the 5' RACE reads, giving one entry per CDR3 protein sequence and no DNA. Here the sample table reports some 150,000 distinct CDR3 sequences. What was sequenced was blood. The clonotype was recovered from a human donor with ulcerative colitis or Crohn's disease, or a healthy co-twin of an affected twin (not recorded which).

This chain's CDR3 is CASSVVGGSTDTQYF. The V and J genes are TRBV9 and TRBJ2-3; lacking DNA, the TRBD1 call made by TCRdb goes unchecked. This CDR3 comprises 15 residues. Germline V CDR1 and CDR2: SGDLS, YYNGEE.